This is a list of T cell receptor beta chains from one sample in a study of cytomegalovirus exposure and HLA in healthy donors. TCRdb's table, derived via immunoSEQ multiplex PCR, lists solely in-frame clones and lacks some. The data show about 120,000 clones, 80% seen once. Sequencing was carried out using PBMCs. The source of these receptors is a female donor in good health and CMV-seropositive. CDR3s include the opening cysteine and the closing phenylalanine or tryptophan. A D gene is named only where the DNA matches it firmly. Clone sizes are given selectively: once, few, many, or a class where the clone is expanded.

V	size	J	D	CDR3	DNA
TRBV10-3	few	TRBJ2-7	.	CAISETRVGYEQYF	TGTGCCATCAGTGAGACTCGGGTTGGCTACGAGCAGTACTTC
TRBV19	.	TRBJ2-3	.	CASSIWGLISTDTQYF	TGTGCCAGTAGTATATGGGGACTGATTAGCACAGATACGCAGTATTTT
TRBV19	few	TRBJ1-1	TRBD1	CASSPTGAAGDTEAFF	TGTGCCAGTAGTCCGACAGGGGCCGCCGGGGACACTGAAGCTTTCTTT
TRBV5-5	.	TRBJ1-2	.	CASSPENTGGGGYTF	TGTGCCAGCAGCCCAGAAAACACCGGGGGTGGAGGCTACACCTTC
TRBV25-1	.	TRBJ1-6	.	CASNGMGISPLHF	TGTGCCAGCAACGGGATGGGGATTTCACCCCTCCACTTT
TRBV5-1	.	TRBJ1-1	TRBD1	CASSLVGTGSNTEAFF	TGCGCCAGCAGCTTGGTGGGGACAGGGTCGAACACTGAAGCTTTCTTT
TRBV12-5	.	TRBJ1-2	.	CASGGLTGSPYYGYTF	TGTGCTAGTGGTGGATTGACAGGCTCCCCCTACTATGGCTACACCTTC
TRBV6-1	.	TRBJ1-1	TRBD1	CASSLRDRDTEAFF	TGTGCCAGCAGTCTCCGGGACAGGGACACTGAAGCTTTCTTT
TRBV6-6	.	TRBJ1-5	.	CASTLGGGHQPQHF	TGTGCCAGCACCCTGGGCGGGGGGCATCAGCCCCAGCATTTT
TRBV6-5	.	TRBJ2-7	TRBD2	CASSRTSATYEQYF	TGTGCCAGCAGCCGGACTAGCGCCACCTACGAGCAGTACTTC
TRBV12-5	.	TRBJ2-7	.	CASGSDRVYEQYF	TGTGCTAGTGGTTCGGACAGAGTTTACGAGCAGTACTTC
TRBV2	.	TRBJ2-3	TRBD2	CASSLRVAGAEDTQYF	TGTGCCAGCAGTCTAAGGGTAGCGGGGGCAGAGGATACGCAGTATTTT
TRBV2	.	TRBJ1-1	TRBD1	CASSRRQGDTEAFF	TGTGCCAGCAGTCGCAGACAGGGAGACACTGAAGCTTTCTTT
TRBV7-8	.	TRBJ2-1	TRBD1	CASSLSNTGDREDNEQFF	TGTGCCAGCAGCTTAAGTAACACGGGGGACAGGGAAGACAATGAGCAGTTCTTC
TRBV29-1	.	TRBJ2-1	TRBD2	CSVAGGAGGRNEQFF	TGCAGCGTGGCGGGGGGTGCCGGGGGGCGGAATGAGCAGTTCTTC
TRBV5-1	.	TRBJ2-1	TRBD2	CASSLGVAGGPVEQFF	TGCGCCAGCAGCTTGGGAGTAGCGGGGGGGCCTGTTGAGCAGTTCTTC
TRBV18	.	TRBJ2-7	TRBD1	CASSEVGTGNNGEQYF	TGTGCCAGCTCAGAGGTTGGGACAGGCAATAACGGCGAGCAGTACTTC
TRBV2	.	TRBJ1-1	TRBD1	CASTSSGTGGEAFF	TGTGCCAGCACCTCGTCGGGGACAGGGGGTGAAGCTTTCTTT
TRBV6-5	.	TRBJ2-1	TRBD2	CASSYSLSGGANEQFF	TGTGCCAGCAGTTACTCGTTAAGCGGGGGGGCAAATGAGCAGTTCTTC
TRBV19	few	TRBJ1-5	.	CASSIFQGYQPQHF	TGTGCCAGTAGTATCTTCCAGGGGTATCAGCCCCAGCATTTT
TRBV5-4	.	TRBJ2-1	.	CASSLRGPGSYNEQFF	TGTGCCAGCAGTTTAAGAGGCCCAGGGTCCTACAATGAGCAGTTCTTC
TRBV7-2	.	TRBJ2-5	TRBD2	CASSLVPGGERETQYF	TGTGCCAGCAGCCTCGTACCGGGAGGGGAGAGGGAGACCCAGTACTTC
TRBV7-7	.	TRBJ2-2	TRBD2	CASSAGLAGDTGELFF	TGTGCTAGCAGCGCGGGACTAGCGGGGGATACCGGGGAGCTGTTTTTT
TRBV2	.	TRBJ2-6	TRBD2	CASRGGRAGANVLTF	TGTGCCAGCAGGGGGGGGAGGGCTGGGGCCAACGTCCTGACTTTC
TRBV4-1	few	TRBJ1-1	TRBD1	CASSNTGTGGFRTEAFF	TGCGCCAGCAGCAATACCGGGACAGGGGGGTTTCGTACTGAAGCTTTCTTT
TRBV7-9	.	TRBJ1-1	.	CSSSFGRILAANTEAFF	TGTTCCAGCAGCTTTGGGCGAATTCTGGCAGCTAACACTGAAGCTTTCTTT
TRBV7-9	.	TRBJ1-1	.	CASSMGQVNTEAFF	TGTGCCAGCAGCATGGGACAAGTGAACACTGAAGCTTTCTTT
TRBV5-4	.	TRBJ2-2	TRBD1	CASRPGQITGELFF	TGTGCCAGCAGGCCGGGACAGATCACCGGGGAGCTGTTTTTT
TRBV25-1	once	TRBJ2-1	TRBD2	CASSVQRGSSYNEQFF	TGTGCCAGCAGTGTTCAGCGGGGAAGCTCCTACAATGAGCAGTTCTTC
TRBV19	.	TRBJ1-4	.	CATVRTRAGGKLFF	TGTGCCACCGTCCGTACGAGGGCGGGTGGAAAACTGTTTTTT
TRBV18	.	TRBJ2-7	.	CASSLVGASYEQYF	TGTGCCAGCTCACTGGTGGGAGCCTCCTACGAGCAGTACTTC